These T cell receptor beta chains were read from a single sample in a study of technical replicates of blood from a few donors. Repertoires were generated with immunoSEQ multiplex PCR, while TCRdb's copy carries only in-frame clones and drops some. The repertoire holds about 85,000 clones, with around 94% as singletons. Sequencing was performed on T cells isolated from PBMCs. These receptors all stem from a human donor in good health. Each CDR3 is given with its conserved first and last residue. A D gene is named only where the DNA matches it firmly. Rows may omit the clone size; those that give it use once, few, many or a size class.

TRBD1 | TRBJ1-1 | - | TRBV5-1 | TGCGCCAGCAGGGCATCCGGGACAGGCACTGAAGCTTTCTTT | CASRASGTGTEAFF
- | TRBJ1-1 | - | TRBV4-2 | TGTGCCAGCAGCCAAGGCCACGGCACTGAAGCTTTCTTT | CASSQGHGTEAFF
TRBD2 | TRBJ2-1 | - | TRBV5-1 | TGCGCCAGCAGCTTAGGGCTAGCGGGCAACAATGAGCAGTTCTTC | CASSLGLAGNNEQFF
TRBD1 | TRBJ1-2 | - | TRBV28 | TGTGCCAGCAGTTCGAGAGGGGGCTTTAACTATGGCTACACCTTC | CASSSRGGFNYGYTF
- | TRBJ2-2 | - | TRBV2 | TGTGCCAGCAGTGAAGGCACAACGAACACCGGGGAGCTGTTTTTT | CASSEGTTNTGELFF
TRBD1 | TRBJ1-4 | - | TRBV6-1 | TGTGCCAGCAGTCAAGACAGGGGGCGAGAAAAACTGTTTTTT | CASSQDRGREKLFF
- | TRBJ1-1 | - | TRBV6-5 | TGTGCCAGCAGGGACACCATGAACACTGAAGCTTTCTTT | CASRDTMNTEAFF
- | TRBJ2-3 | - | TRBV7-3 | TGTGCCAGCAGCTCCTCGAGCACAGATACGCAGTATTTT | CASSSSSTDTQYF
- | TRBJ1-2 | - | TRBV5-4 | TGTGCCAGCAGCTTTGCGACAGTGGGAATCGGGGGCTACACCTTC | CASSFATVGIGGYTF
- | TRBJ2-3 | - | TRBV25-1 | TGTGCCAGCAGTGAATACAGGGATACGCAGTATTTT | CASSEYRDTQYF
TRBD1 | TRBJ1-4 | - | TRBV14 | TGTGCCAGCAGTCCACCGGGGACAGTAATGGAAAAACTGTTTTTT | CASSPPGTVMEKLFF
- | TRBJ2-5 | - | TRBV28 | TGTGCCAGTCAGCCCCCAACTAGGCGTCCCCAAGAGACCCAGTACTTC | CASQPPTRRPQETQYF
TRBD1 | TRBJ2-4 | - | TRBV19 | TGTGCCAGTAGTCAAACCGGGACAGGAGACCTAGCCAAAAACATTCAGTACTTC | CASSQTGTGDLAKNIQYF
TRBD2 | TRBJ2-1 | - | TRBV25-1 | TGTGCCAGCAGTGAAGGGACTAGCGGGGGGTCTGAGCAGTTCTTC | CASSEGTSGGSEQFF
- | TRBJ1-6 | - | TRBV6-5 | TGTGCCAGCAGGATTTCAGACGGGCCCCTCCACTTT | CASRISDGPLHF
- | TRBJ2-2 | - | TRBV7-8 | TGTGCCAGCAGCTTAGCGTCCGGGAACACCGGGGAGCTGTTTTTT | CASSLASGNTGELFF
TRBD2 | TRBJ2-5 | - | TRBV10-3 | TGTGCCATCAGTCCACGGGGGGGGCTCGCCCAAGAGACCCAGTACTTC | CAISPRGGLAQETQYF
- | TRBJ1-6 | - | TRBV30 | TGTGCCTGGAGCCCCAGCTCCTATAATTCACCCCTCCACTTT | CAWSPSSYNSPLHF
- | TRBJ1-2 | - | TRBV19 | TGTGCCAGCTACGTTCCTAGGCATGGCTACACCTTC | CASYVPRHGYTF
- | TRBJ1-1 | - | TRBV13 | TGTGCCAGCAGCCCCTCCGGGGGGGCGGCTGAAGCTTTCTTT | CASSPSGGAAEAFF
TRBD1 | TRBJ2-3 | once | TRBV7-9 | TGTGCCAGCAGCGAACAGGGGGCGGTCACGCAGTATTTT | CASSEQGAVTQYF
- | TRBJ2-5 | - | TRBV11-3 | TGTGCCAGCAGCTTAGGCCGGCAGGAAGAGACCCAGTACTTC | CASSLGRQEETQYF
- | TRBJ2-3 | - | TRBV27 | TGTGCCAGCAGTTTTTCCCGACTAGAGGTAGGACGGCAGTATTTT | CASSFSRLEVGRQYF
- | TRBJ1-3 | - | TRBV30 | TGTGCCTGGAGTGTACCCGACAGGAGCTCTGGAAACACCATATATTTT | CAWSVPDRSSGNTIYF